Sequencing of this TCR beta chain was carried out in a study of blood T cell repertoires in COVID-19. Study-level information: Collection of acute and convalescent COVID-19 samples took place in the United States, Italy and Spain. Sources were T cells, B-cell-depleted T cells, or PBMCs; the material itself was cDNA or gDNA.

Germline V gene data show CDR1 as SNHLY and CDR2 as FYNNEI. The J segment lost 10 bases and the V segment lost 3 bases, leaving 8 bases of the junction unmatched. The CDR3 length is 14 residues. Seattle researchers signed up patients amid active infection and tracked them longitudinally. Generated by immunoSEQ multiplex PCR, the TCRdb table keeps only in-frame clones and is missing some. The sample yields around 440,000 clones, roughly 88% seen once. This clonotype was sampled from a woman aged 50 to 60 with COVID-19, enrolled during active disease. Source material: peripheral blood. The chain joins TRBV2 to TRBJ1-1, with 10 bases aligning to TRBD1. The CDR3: CASSERDRGLGAFF. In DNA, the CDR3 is TGTGCCAGCAGTGAGCGGGACAGGGGCCTGGGAGCTTTCTTT.